The 26 T cell receptor beta chains presented below share a single source sample, sequenced in a study of CD8+ T cells in alopecia areata. Extraction of RNA preceded its reverse transcription into cDNA, which served as the sequencing template. Assay used: immunoSEQ multiplex PCR; TCRdb lists only in-frame clones, some missing. The data contain some 200,000 clones, about 57% of them singletons. Treatment reported: oral pan-JAK inhibitor, 5-10 mg twice daily. The input for sequencing was CD4+ T cells sorted from blood, taken at week 4, from a patient treated with tofacitinib. The receptors derive from a human donor with alopecia areata.

The chain carries TRBV2 and TRBJ2-1; no definite D call. Germline-derived CDR1 and CDR2 are SNHLY and FYNNEI. The V gene lost 1 base and the J gene lost 8 bases, with 6 bases spanning the gap. This CDR3 has 12 residues. As DNA, the CDR3 is TGTGCCAGCAGTGAAGTGGTTCATGAGCAGTTCTTC. Translated, it gives CASSEVVHEQFF.

The rearrangement uses TRBV20-1 and TRBJ2-1, with D possibly being TRBD1 (6 bases). Trimming left V 6 bases short and J 8 bases short, with 11 bases between. CDR1 and CDR2 from the germline V gene are DFQATT and SNEGSKA (reference sequence). This CDR3 region has 11 residues. CDR3 nucleotides: TGCAGTGCGCTGGACAGTTATGAGCAGTTCTTC. Protein sequence: CSALDSYEQFF.

This chain links TRBV7-9 with TRBJ2-7; possibly TRBD1 for D (6 bases). The germline V gene has CDR1 SEHNR and CDR2 FQNEAQ (reference sequence). CDR3 length equals 13 residues. V gave up 0 bases and J gave up 4 bases, with 7 bases separating them. The CDR3 region has the DNA TGTGCCAGCAGCTTAGCGGGACAATACGAGCAGTACTTC. Translated, it gives CASSLAGQYEQYF.

V is TRBV18 and J is TRBJ2-7; no reliable D call. Per the germline V gene, CDR1 is KGHSH and CDR2 is LQKENI. Trimming pared 2 bases from V and 3 bases from J, leaving 8 bases between. The CDR3 loop spans 13 amino acids. The CDR3 loop is CASSPRSGYEQYF. CDR3 DNA: TGTGCCAGCTCACCAAGGTCGGGCTACGAGCAGTACTTC.

The V call is TRBV9, the J call TRBJ2-1; unclear D gene. Trimming stripped 4 bases from V and 7 bases from J, with 12 bases between. CDR1 SGDLS and CDR2 YYNGEE come from the germline V gene. The CDR3 covers 13 residues. The CDR3 loop is CASSSGPFNEQFF. The CDR3 DNA reads as TGTGCCAGCAGCTCCGGGCCCTTTAATGAGCAGTTCTTC.

The rearrangement links TRBV10-2 to TRBJ2-7; D unclear. This CDR3 spans 13 amino acids. V was pared by 4 bases and J by 0 bases, with 7 bases between. Looked up from germline, CDR1 is WSHSY and CDR2 is SAAADI. DNA for the CDR3: TGCGCCAGCAGTGGCGGAATCTCCTACGAGCAGTACTTC. Protein product: CASSGGISYEQYF.

Within the sample, this clone is medium-sized (0.01 to 0.1%). V and J are TRBV5-6 and TRBJ1-4, with 7 bases fitting TRBD1. V was clipped by 3 bases and J by 5 bases; unmatched bases: 4. The CDR3 consists of 14 residues. The germline V gene encodes CDR1 SGHDT and CDR2 YYEEEE. This CDR3 is CASSYGTENEKLFF. CDR3 coding DNA: TGTGCCAGCAGCTATGGGACAGAAAATGAAAAACTGTTTTTT.

The chain employs TRBV6-6 and TRBJ1-6; possible D gene TRBD1, 6 bases. V was cut by 5 bases and J by 7 bases, with 15 bases left in between. The CDR3 has 15 residues. Germline V CDR1 and CDR2: MNHNY, SVGAGI (reference sequence). CDR3 region: CASSPRDNRNSPLHF. The DNA for the CDR3 is TGTGCCAGCAGTCCCCGGGACAATCGGAATTCACCCCTCCACTTT.

This chain uses TRBV6-5 with TRBJ1-6; TRBD1 is a possible D gene (5 bases). Germline CDR1 MNHEY, CDR2 SVGAGI. Trimming shortened V by 5 bases and J by 7 bases, and 9 bases separated the two germline ends. This CDR3 has 13 residues. The CDR3 DNA sequence: TGTGCCAGCAGTAGGGGCGTGAATTCACCCCTCCACTTT. Amino acid sequence: CASSRGVNSPLHF.

The rearrangement joins TRBV29-1 to TRBJ2-4, with D perhaps assigned TRBD1 or TRBD2 (5 bases each). CDR1 is SQVTM and CDR2 is ANQGSEA in the germline V gene. The ends were cut back, 4 bases at V and 11 bases at J, with 21 bases in the middle. The CDR3 has 14 amino acids. CDR3 protein: CSVGDGGKGRVQYF. CDR3 nucleotides: TGCAGCGTTGGGGACGGAGGAAAAGGAAGGGTTCAGTACTTC.

This clone appeared many times. The chain is built from TRBV7-2 and TRBJ2-2; 7 nucleotides align to TRBD1. V dropped 2 bases and J dropped 4; count of bases not matched to a gene: 4. Germline lookup yields CDR1 SGHTA and CDR2 FQGNSA. This CDR3 is 15 amino acids long. DNA for the CDR3: TGTGCCAGCAGCTTATCAACAGGGGCCACCGGGGAGCTGTTTTTT. Protein sequence: CASSLSTGATGELFF. Complete variable domain (other parts from reference TRBV7-2 and TRBJ2-2): GAGVSQSPSNKVTEKGKDVELRCDPISGHTALYWYRQSLGQGLEFLIYFQGNSAPDKSGLPSDRFSAERTGGSVSTLTIQRTQQEDSAVYLCASSLSTGATGELFFGEGSRLTVL.

The chain recombines TRBV7-2 with TRBJ2-7, with TRBD1 matching 10 bases. Germline CDR1 reads SGHTA; CDR2 reads FQGNSA. Trimming removed 4 bases from V and 5 bases from J; junction bases left unmatched: 8. The CDR3 totals 15 residues. The chain's CDR3 is CASSSMGDRGDEQYF. In DNA, the CDR3 is TGTGCCAGCAGCTCGATGGGGGACAGGGGCGACGAGCAGTACTTC.

CDR3 sequence: CASSGTGGFTYEQYF. For the CDR3, the DNA is TGTGCCAGCAGTGGAACAGGGGGCTTCACCTACGAGCAGTACTTC. This rearrangement joins TRBV6-1 to TRBJ2-7; 9 nucleotides align to TRBD1. This CDR3 region has 15 residues. The J segment lost 2 bases and the V segment lost 4 bases, leaving 6 bases of the junction unmatched. Germline V CDR1 and CDR2: MNHNS, SASEGT.

The chain has TRBV2 and TRBJ2-5, with D unresolved. The CDR3 sequence is 12 residues long. In germline, CDR1 is SNHLY, CDR2 FYNNEI. With 3 bases removed from V and 5 bases from J, the gap between germline ends came to 7 bases. CDR3 region: CASSDRSETQYF. Written as DNA, the CDR3 is TGTGCCAGCAGTGACAGATCGGAGACCCAGTACTTC.

V and J are TRBV2 and TRBJ1-2; D not resolved. The V end lost 2 bases, the J end lost 5 bases, and 9 bases lay between the germline ends. CDR3 size: 13 residues. From germline, CDR1 is SNHLY and CDR2 FYNNEI. The CDR3 region has the DNA TGTGCCAGCAGTGAATTGCCGGAATATGGCTACACCTTC. Its translation: CASSELPEYGYTF. Based on the CDR3 plus reference TRBV2 and TRBJ1-2, the full variable domain is EPEVTQTPSHQVTQMGQEVILRCVPISNHLYFYWYRQILGQKVEFLVSFYNNEISEKSEIFDDQFSVERPDGSNFTLKIRSTKLEDSAMYFCASSELPEYGYTFGSGTRLTVV.

This chain joins TRBV7-6 and TRBJ1-5; D is unresolved. Per germline, CDR1 SGHVS and CDR2 FNYEAQ. The V end lost 5 bases, the J end lost 4 bases, and 15 bases lay between the germline ends. The CDR3 loop spans 15 amino acids. CDR3 amino acids: CASSESPGRNQPQHF. The CDR3 DNA reads as TGTGCCAGCAGCGAAAGCCCCGGACGGAATCAGCCCCAGCATTTT.

The rearrangement joins TRBV11-2 to TRBJ1-6, with TRBD1 matching over 9 bases. With 4 bases clipped from V and 10 bases from J, the junction kept 2 bases outside the gene matches. This CDR3 comprises 13 residues. The germline gives CDR1 SGHAT, CDR2 FQNNGV. CDR3 DNA: TGTGCCAGCAGCTCGGACAGGGGATCACCCCTCCACTTT. This translates into CASSSDRGSPLHF.

The chain links TRBV29-1 to TRBJ2-7; weak D call: TRBD2 (5 bases). The germline CDR1 and CDR2 sequences are SQVTM and ANQGSEA. Trimming shortened V by 4 bases and J by 2 bases, and 12 bases separated the two germline ends. The CDR3 covers 13 residues. The CDR3 loop is CSVGETEAYEQYF. For the CDR3, the DNA is TGCAGCGTTGGGGAGACGGAGGCCTACGAGCAGTACTTC.

V gene TRBV7-9 combines with J gene TRBJ1-1; no definite D call. Per germline, CDR1 SEHNR and CDR2 FQNEAQ (reference sequence). There are 13 residues in the CDR3. V was trimmed by 5 bases and J by 0 bases, leaving 7 bases between them. CDR3 nucleotide sequence: TGTGCCAGCAGCGGGAAAATGAACACTGAAGCTTTCTTT. Protein: CASSGKMNTEAFF.

The table lists this clone with a count of one. The V call is TRBV5-1, the J call TRBJ2-6; 8 nucleotides line up with TRBD1. This CDR3 region has 18 residues. From germline, CDR1 is SGHRS and CDR2 YFSETQ. V lost 3 bases and J lost 0; bases outside the gene matches: 8. The CDR3 DNA reads as TGCGCCAGCAGCTCCGGGACAGGAGTACGCTCTGGGGCCAACGTCCTGACTTTC. Residues: CASSSGTGVRSGANVLTF.

The chain is built from TRBV27 and TRBJ1-6; TRBD1 aligns across 7 bases. The CDR3 sequence is 12 residues long. The V gene end was trimmed by 5 bases and the J gene end by 9 bases; junction bases not matched to a gene: 1. Germline CDR1 reads MNHEY; CDR2 reads SMNVEV (reference sequence). The CDR3 DNA reads as TGTGCCAGCAGTGACAGGGTTTCACCCCTCCACTTT. Protein product: CASSDRVSPLHF.

This clone was detected a few times. The rearrangement joins TRBV19 to TRBJ2-2; D possibly corresponds to TRBD1 (6 bases). V was clipped by 3 bases and J by 0 bases, with 8 bases between them. This CDR3 has 15 residues. CDR1 and CDR2 from the germline V gene are LNHDA and SQIVND (reference sequence). The CDR3 nucleotides are TGTGCCAGTAGTATGGGACACACGAACACCGGGGAGCTGTTTTTT. It specifies CASSMGHTNTGELFF.

The rearrangement joins TRBV25-1 to TRBJ2-1, with 8 bases fitting TRBD2. From germline, CDR1 is MGHDK and CDR2 SYGVNS. V was pared by 7 bases and J by 9 bases, with 8 bases of the junction left unmatched. The CDR3 runs to 13 residues. The CDR3 DNA follows: TGTGCCAGCAATGGGCGGGGGGAGAGTGAGCAGTTCTTC. It is translated as CASNGRGESEQFF.

The chain couples TRBV6-6 to TRBJ1-1; possible D gene TRBD1, 5 bases. The CDR3 has 12 amino acids. V was shortened by 6 bases and J by 6 bases, with 11 bases between the two germline ends. Germline V gene data show CDR1 as MNHNY and CDR2 as SVGAGI (reference sequence). The CDR3 loop reads CASRRQMAEAFF. The DNA of the CDR3 is TGTGCCAGCAGACGACAGATGGCTGAAGCTTTCTTT.

In its sample, this clone was seen once. The chain is built from TRBV29-1 and TRBJ2-3, with 7 positions matching TRBD1. This CDR3 spans 18 amino acids. V was clipped by 5 bases and J by 4 bases; unmatched bases: 21. CDR1 and CDR2 from the germline V gene are SQVTM and ANQGSEA. The CDR3 DNA reads TGCAGCGTTTCGCCTGGTCATCCGACAGGGCCATCAGCAGATACGCAGTATTTT. It translates to CSVSPGHPTGPSADTQYF.

About this clone: Other DNA sequences in the same sample also yield this CDR3. The chain recombines TRBV4-3 with TRBJ2-7, with a possible D match to TRBD1 (5 bases). Trimming left V 0 bases short and J 1 base short, with 13 bases between. From germline, CDR1 is LGHNA and CDR2 YSLEER. The CDR3 extends over 16 amino acids. CDR3 coding DNA: TGCGCCAGCAGCCAAGATCTCGGGCAGGGATCCTACGAGCAGTACTTC. Translating it yields CASSQDLGQGSYEQYF.